A selection of T cell receptor beta chains follows, all from one sample in a study of blood T cell repertoires in COVID-19. Measured with immunoSEQ multiplex PCR; TCRdb has only the in-frame clones, and not every one. The table lists tens of thousands of clones, approximately 80% of them singletons. The sample consisted of peripheral blood. All receptors derive from a man aged 55 to 69 with acute or convalescent COVID-19. Each CDR3 is given with its conserved first and last residue.

TRBJ1-1 TRBV5-1 CASSSGLGRGNTEAFF
TRBJ2-7 TRBV10-3 CAIRQGYEQYF
TRBJ2-7 TRBV7-8 CASKGWTSGYEQYF
TRBJ1-2 TRBV5-6 CASSLIRDRTMVGTF
TRBJ2-7 TRBV5-4 CASSLGPLYEQYF
TRBJ1-1 TRBV30 CAWETGNSEAFF
TRBJ1-1 TRBV6-2/TRBV6-3 CASRYTGSTEAFF
TRBJ1-3 TRBV2 CASGDRKLVSGNTIYF
TRBJ2-7 TRBV2 CASSDLAGGVEQYF
TRBJ1-2 TRBV28 CASSFEAGLGYTF
TRBJ1-1 TRBV10-3 CAISGTGLNTEAFF
TRBJ1-1 TRBV5-1 CASSLGSGGYTEAFF